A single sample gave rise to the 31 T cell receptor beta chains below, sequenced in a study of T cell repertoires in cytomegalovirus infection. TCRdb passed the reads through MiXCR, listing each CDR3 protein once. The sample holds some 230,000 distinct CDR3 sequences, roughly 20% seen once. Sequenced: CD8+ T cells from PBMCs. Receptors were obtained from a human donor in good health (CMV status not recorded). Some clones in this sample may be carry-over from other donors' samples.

CDR3 in DNA: TGTGCCAGCAGTTACGACAGTCTTTCACCCCTCCACTTT. Amino acids: CASSYDSLSPLHF. V and J are TRBV6-5 and TRBJ1-6, with a weak D call TRBD1 (5 bases). V was shortened by 2 bases and J by 9 bases, with 8 bases between the two germline ends. CDR1 and CDR2 (germline): MNHEY, SVGAGI. This CDR3 has 13 residues.

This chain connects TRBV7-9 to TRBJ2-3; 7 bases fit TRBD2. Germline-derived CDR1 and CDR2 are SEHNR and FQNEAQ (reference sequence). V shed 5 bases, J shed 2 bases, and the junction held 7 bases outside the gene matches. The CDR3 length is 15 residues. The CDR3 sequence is CASSPRDYNTDTQYF. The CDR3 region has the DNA TGTGCCAGCAGCCCACGGGACTATAACACAGATACGCAGTATTTT.

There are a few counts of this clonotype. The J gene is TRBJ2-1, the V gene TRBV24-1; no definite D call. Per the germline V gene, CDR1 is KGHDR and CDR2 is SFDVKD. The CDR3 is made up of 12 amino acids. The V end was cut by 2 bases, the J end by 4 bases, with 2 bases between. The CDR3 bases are TGTGCCACCAGTGATTGGTACAATGAGCAGTTCTTC. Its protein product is CATSDWYNEQFF.

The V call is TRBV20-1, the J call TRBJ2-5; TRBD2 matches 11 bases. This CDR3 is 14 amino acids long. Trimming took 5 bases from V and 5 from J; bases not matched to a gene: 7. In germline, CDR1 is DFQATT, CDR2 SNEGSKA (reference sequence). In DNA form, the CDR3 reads TGCAGTGCTGTTAGCGGGGGGGCGGGTGAGACCCAGTACTTC. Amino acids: CSAVSGGAGETQYF.

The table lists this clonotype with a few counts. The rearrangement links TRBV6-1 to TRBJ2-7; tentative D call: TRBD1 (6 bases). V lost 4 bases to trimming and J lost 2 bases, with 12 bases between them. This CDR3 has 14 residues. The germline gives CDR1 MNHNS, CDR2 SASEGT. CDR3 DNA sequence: TGTGCCAGCAGTGGATGGGACACCCCCTACGAGCAGTACTTC. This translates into CASSGWDTPYEQYF.

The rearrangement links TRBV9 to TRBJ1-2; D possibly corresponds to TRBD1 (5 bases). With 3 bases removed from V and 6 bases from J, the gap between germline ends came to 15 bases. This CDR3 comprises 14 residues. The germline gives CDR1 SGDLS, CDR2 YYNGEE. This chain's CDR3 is CASSGPGWVHGYTF. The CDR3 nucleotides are TGTGCCAGCAGCGGCCCAGGGTGGGTGCATGGCTACACCTTC.

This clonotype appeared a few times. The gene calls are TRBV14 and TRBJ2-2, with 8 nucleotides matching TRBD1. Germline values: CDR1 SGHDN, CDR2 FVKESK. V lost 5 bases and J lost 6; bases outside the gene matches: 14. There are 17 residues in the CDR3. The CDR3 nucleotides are TGTGCCAGCAGCAACGGGACAGGTGGATTTTTCGCCGGGGAGCTGTTTTTT. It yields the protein CASSNGTGGFFAGELFF.

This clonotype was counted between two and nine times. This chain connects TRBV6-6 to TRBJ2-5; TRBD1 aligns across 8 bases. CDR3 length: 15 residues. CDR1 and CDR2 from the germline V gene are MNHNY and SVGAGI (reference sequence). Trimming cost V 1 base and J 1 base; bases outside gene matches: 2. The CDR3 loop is CASSYYGQGQETQYF. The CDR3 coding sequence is TGTGCCAGCAGTTACTATGGACAGGGCCAAGAGACCCAGTACTTC.

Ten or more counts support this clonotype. The CDR3: CASSPRDTAFYGYTF. The CDR3 DNA sequence: TGCGCCAGCAGCCCACGGGACACGGCCTTCTATGGCTACACCTTC. The chain joins TRBV4-1 to TRBJ1-2, with D perhaps TRBD1 (6 bases). V lost 4 bases and J 4 bases, leaving 16 bases between the germline ends. Germline assignment: CDR1 MGHRA and CDR2 YSYEKL. The CDR3 has 15 residues.

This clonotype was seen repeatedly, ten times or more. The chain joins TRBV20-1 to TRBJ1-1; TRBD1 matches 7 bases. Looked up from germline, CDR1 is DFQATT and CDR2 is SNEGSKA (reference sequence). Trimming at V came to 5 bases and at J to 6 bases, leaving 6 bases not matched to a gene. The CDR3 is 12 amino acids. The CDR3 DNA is TGCAGTGCTGAGGGACAGAGGGCTGAAGCTTTCTTT. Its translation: CSAEGQRAEAFF.

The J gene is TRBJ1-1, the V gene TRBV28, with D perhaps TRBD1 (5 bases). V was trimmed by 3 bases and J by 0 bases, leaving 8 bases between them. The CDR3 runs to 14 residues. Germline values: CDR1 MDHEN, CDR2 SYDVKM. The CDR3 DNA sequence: TGTGCCAGCAGTTTGACAGACATGAACACTGAAGCTTTCTTT. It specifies CASSLTDMNTEAFF.

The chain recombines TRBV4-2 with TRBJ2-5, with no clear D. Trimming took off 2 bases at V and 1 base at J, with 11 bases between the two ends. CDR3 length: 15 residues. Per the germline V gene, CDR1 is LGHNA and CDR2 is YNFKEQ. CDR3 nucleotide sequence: TGTGCCAGCAGCCAATCACCTGGCAGCCAAGAGACCCAGTACTTC. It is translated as CASSQSPGSQETQYF.

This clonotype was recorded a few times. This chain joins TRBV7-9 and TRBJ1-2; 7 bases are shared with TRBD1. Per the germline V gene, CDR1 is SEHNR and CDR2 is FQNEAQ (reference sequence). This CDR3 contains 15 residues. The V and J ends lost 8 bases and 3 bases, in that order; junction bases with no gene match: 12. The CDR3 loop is CASGLNRDRDYGYTF. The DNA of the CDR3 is TGTGCCAGCGGCCTCAACCGGGACAGAGACTATGGCTACACCTTC.

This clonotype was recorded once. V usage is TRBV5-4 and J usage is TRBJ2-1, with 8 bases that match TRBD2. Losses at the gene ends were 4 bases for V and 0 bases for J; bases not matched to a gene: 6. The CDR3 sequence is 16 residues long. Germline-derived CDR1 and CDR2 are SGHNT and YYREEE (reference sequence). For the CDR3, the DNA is TGTGCCAGCAGCCCCCGGGGGGGGCTCTCCTACAATGAGCAGTTCTTC. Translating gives CASSPRGGLSYNEQFF.

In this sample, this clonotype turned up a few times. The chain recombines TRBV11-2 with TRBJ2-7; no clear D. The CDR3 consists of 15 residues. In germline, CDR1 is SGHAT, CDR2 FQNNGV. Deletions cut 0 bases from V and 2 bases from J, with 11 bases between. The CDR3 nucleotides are TGTGCCAGCAGCTTAGATGTGGAGTGGACCTACGAGCAGTACTTC. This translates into CASSLDVEWTYEQYF.

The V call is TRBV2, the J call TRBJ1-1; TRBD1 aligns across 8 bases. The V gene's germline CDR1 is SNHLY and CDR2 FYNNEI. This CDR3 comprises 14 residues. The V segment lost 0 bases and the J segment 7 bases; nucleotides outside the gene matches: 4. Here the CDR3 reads CASSEARGLNEAFF. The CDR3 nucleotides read TGTGCCAGCAGTGAAGCCAGGGGGCTGAATGAAGCTTTCTTT. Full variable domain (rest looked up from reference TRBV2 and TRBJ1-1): EPEVTQTPSHQVTQMGQEVILRCVPISNHLYFYWYRQILGQKVEFLVSFYNNEISEKSEIFDDQFSVERPDGSNFTLKIRSTKLEDSAMYFCASSEARGLNEAFFGQGTRLTVV.

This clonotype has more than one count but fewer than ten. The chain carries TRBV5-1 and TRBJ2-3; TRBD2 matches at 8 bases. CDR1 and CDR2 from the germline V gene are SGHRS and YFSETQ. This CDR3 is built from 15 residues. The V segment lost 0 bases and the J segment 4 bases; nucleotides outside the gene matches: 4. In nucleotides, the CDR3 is TGCGCCAGCAGCTTGGAAGGGGGACTAGCAGATACGCAGTATTTT. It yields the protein CASSLEGGLADTQYF.

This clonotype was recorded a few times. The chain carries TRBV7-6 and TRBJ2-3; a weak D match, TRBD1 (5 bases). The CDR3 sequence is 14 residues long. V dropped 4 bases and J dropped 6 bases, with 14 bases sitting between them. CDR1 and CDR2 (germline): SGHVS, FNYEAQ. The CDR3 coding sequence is TGTGCCAGCAGCTCCCCGGTGCAGGGCGATACGCAGTATTTT. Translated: CASSSPVQGDTQYF.

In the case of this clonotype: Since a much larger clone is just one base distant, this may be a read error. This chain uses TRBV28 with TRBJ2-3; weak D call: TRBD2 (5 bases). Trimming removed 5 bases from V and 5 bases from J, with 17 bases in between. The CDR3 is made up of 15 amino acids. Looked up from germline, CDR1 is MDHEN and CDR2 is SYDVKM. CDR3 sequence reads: CASSQWTSTQDTQYF. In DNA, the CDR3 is TGTGCCAGCAGTCAATGGACTTCAACACAAGATACGCAGTATTTT.

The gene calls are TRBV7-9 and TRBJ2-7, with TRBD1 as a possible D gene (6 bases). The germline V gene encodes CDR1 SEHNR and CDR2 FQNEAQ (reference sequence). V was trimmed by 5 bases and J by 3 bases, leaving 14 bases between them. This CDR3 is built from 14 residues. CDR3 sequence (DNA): TGTGCCAGCAGCCGGATTAAACAGGGCTACGAGCAGTACTTC. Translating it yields CASSRIKQGYEQYF.

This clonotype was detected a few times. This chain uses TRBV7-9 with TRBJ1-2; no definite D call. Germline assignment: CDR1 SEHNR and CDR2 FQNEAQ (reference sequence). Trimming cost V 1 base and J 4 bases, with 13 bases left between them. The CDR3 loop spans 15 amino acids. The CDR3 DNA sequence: TGTGCCAGCAGCTTAGTAGCAGCAGGATCCTATGGCTACACCTTC. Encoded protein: CASSLVAAGSYGYTF.

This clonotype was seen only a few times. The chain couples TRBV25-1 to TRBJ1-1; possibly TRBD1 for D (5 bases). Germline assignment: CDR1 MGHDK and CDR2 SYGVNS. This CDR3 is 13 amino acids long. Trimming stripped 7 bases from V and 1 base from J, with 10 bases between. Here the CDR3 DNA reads TGTGCCAGCACGCAGGGCGGGAACACTGAAGCTTTCTTT. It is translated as CASTQGGNTEAFF.

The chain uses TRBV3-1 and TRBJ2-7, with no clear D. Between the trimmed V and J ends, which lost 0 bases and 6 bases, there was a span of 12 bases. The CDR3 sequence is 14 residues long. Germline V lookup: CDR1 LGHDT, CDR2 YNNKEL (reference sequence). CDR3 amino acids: CASSQEVEGREQYF. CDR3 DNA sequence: TGTGCCAGCAGCCAAGAAGTTGAAGGTCGCGAGCAGTACTTC.

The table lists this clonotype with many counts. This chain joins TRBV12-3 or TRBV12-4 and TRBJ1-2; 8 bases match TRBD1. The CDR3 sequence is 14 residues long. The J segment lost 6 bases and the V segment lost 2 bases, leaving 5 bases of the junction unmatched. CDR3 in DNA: TGTGCCAGCAGTTTACAGGGGGCGCTCAATGGCTACACCTTC. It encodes CASSLQGALNGYTF.

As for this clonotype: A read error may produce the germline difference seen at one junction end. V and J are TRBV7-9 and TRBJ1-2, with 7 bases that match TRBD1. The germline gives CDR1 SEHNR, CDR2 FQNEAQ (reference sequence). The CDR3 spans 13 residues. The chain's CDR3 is CASRPGTAYGCTF. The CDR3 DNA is TGTGCCAGCAGGCCCGGGACAGCTTATGGCTGCACCTTC.

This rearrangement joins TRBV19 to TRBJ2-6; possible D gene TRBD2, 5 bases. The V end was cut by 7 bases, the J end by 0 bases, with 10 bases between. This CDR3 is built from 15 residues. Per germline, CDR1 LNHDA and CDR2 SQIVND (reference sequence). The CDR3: CASIKGVSGANVLTF. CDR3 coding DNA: TGTGCCAGTATTAAGGGAGTCTCTGGGGCCAACGTCCTGACTTTC.

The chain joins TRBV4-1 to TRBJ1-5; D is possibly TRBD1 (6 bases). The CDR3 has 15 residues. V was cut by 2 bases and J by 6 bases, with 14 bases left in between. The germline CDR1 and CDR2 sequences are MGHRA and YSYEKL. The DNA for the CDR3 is TGCGCCAGCAGCCAATGGGGGGGGCCTAGTCAGCCCCAGCATTTT. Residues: CASSQWGGPSQPQHF.

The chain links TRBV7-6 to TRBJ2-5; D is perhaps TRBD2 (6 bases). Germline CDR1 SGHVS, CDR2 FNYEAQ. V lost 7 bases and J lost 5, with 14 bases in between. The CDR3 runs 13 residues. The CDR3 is CASTPGVSETQYF. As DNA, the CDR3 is TGTGCCAGCACTCCGGGGGTCTCGGAGACCCAGTACTTC. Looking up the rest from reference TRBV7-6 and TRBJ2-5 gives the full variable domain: GAGVSQSPRYKVTKRGQDVALRCDPISGHVSLYWYRQALGQGPEFLTYFNYEAQQDKSGLPNDRFSAERPEGSISTLTIQRTEQRDSAMYRCASTPGVSETQYFGPGTRLLVL.

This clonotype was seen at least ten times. The CDR3 reads CASSLVGGETEAFF. DNA for the CDR3: TGTGCCAGCAGCTTGGTAGGGGGTGAGACTGAAGCTTTCTTT. J is TRBJ1-1 and V is TRBV5-5; tentatively, D is TRBD1 (6 bases). This CDR3 comprises 14 residues. CDR1 SGHKS and CDR2 YYEKEE come from the germline V gene (reference sequence). The V and J ends lost 0 bases and 5 bases respectively, with 11 bases between them.

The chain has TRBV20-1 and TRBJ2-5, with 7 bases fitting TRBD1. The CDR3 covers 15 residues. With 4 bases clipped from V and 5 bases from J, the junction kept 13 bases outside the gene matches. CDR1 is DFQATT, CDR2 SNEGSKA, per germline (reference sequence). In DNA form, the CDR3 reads TGCAGTGCTACCCTCCTTTCCGGCAGGGGGGAGACCCAGTACTTC. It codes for CSATLLSGRGETQYF.

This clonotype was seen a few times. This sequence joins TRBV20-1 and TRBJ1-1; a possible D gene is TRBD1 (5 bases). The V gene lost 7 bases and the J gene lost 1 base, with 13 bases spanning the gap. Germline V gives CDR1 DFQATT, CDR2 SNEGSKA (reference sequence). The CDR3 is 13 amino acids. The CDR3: CSGLTVKNTEAFF. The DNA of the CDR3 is TGCAGTGGTCTGACAGTTAAGAACACTGAAGCTTTCTTT.